The 2 T cell receptor beta chains below all came from one sample that was sequenced in a study of CD8+CD57+ T cells in acquired aplastic anemia. Patients chosen for sequencing had CD8+CD57+ cells that had expanded, as shown by flow cytometry. The use of genomic DNA as template underpinned the TCR beta VDJ and CDR3 profiling. TCRdb recomputed calls from the reads with MiXCR, one row per CDR3 protein. The data show roughly 500,000 distinct CDR3 sequences, with more than 25% seen just once and roughly 0.89% held by the top ten. Material: sorted CD4+, CD8+, or CD8+CD57+ T cells (not recorded which) from PBMCs. These receptors were obtained from a human donor with aplastic anemia.

Ten or more counts support this clonotype. V gene TRBV20-1 combines with J gene TRBJ1-5, with D perhaps TRBD1 (5 bases). The CDR3 has 16 amino acids. The ends were cut back, 6 bases at V and 2 bases at J, with 20 bases in the middle. Per the germline V gene, CDR1 is DFQATT and CDR2 is SNEGSKA (reference sequence). The CDR3 DNA reads TGCAGTGCCCCGCGGCAGGGCGGTCGGGGCAATCAGCCCCAGCATTTT. Protein product: CSAPRQGGRGNQPQHF.

The chain joins TRBV27 to TRBJ2-7, with 7 positions matching TRBD1. V lost 2 bases to trimming and J lost 4 bases; unmatched junction nucleotides: 5. The CDR3 runs 14 residues. The germline gives CDR1 MNHEY, CDR2 SMNVEV (reference sequence). In DNA form, the CDR3 reads TGTGCCAGCAGTTTAGAGGGGGCGGCATACGAGCAGTACTTC. This encodes CASSLEGAAYEQYF.